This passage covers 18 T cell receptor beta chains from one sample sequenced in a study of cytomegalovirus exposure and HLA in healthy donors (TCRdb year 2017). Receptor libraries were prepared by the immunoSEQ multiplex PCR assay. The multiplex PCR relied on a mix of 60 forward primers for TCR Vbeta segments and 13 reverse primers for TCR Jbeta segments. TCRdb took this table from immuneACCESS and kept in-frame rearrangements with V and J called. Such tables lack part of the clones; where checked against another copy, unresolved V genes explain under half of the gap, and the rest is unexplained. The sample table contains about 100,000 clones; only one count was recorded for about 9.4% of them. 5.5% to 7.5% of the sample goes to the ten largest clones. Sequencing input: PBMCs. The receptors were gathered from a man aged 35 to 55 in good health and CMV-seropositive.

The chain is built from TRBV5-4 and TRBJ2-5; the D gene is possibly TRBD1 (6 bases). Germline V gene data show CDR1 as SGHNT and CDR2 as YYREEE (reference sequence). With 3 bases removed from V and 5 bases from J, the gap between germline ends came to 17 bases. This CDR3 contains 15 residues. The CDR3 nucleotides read TGTGCCAGCAGCTCACAGGGTTTATCTGAGGAGACCCAGTACTTC. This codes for CASSSQGLSEETQYF.

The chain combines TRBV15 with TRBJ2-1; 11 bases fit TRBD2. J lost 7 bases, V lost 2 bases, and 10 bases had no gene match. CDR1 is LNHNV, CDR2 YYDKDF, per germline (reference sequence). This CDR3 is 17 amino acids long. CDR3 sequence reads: CATSRLAGGGGINEQFF. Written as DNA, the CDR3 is TGTGCCACCAGCAGACTAGCGGGAGGAGGCGGAATAAATGAGCAGTTCTTC.

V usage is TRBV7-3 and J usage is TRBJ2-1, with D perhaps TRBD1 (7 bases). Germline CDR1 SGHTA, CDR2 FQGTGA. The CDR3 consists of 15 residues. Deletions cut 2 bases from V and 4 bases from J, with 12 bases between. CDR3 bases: TGTGCCAGCAGCTTATCCAGGGGGGAATACAATGAGCAGTTCTTC. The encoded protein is CASSLSRGEYNEQFF.

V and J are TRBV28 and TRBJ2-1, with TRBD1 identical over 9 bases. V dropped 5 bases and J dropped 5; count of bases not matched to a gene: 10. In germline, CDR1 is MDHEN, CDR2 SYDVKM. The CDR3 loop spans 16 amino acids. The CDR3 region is CASSQTTGGFHNEQFF. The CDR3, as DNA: TGTGCCAGCAGTCAAACGACAGGGGGATTCCACAATGAGCAGTTCTTC.

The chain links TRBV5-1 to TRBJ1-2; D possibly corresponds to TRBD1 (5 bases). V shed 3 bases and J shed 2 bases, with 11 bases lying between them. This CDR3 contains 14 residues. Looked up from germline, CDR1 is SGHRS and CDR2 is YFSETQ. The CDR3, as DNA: TGCGCCAGCAGCTCCGGGGGGGGGAACTATGGCTACACCTTC. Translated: CASSSGGGNYGYTF.

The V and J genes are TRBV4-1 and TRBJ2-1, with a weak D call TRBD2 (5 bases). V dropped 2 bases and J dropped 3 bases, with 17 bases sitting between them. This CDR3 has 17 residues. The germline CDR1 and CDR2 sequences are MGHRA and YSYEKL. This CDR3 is CASSQPLASGGYNEQFF. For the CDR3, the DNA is TGCGCCAGCAGCCAACCCCTCGCCAGCGGAGGCTACAATGAGCAGTTCTTC.

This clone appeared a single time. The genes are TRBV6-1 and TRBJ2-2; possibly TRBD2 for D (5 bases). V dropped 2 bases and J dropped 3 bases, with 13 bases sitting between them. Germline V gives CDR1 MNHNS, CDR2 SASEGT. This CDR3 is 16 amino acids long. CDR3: CASSERRLHHTGELFF. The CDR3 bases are TGTGCCAGCAGTGAACGAAGACTACATCACACCGGGGAGCTGTTTTTT.

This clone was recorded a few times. CDR3 protein: CASSSSDIWGEEYNEQFF. The DNA for the CDR3 is TGTGCCAGCAGCTCCAGCGATATCTGGGGGGAAGAGTACAATGAGCAGTTCTTC. The chain combines TRBV13 with TRBJ2-1, with D maybe TRBD2 (6 bases). The CDR3 runs to 18 residues. Between the trimmed V and J ends, which lost 4 bases and 4 bases, there was a span of 23 bases. Germline assignment: CDR1 PRHDT and CDR2 FYEKMQ (reference sequence). Filled out from reference TRBV13 and TRBJ2-1, the complete variable domain reads AAGVIQSPRHLIKEKRETATLKCYPIPRHDTVYWYQQGPGQDPQFLISFYEKMQSDKGSIPDRFSAQQFSDYHSELNMSSLELGDSALYFCASSSSDIWGEEYNEQFFGPGTRLTVL.

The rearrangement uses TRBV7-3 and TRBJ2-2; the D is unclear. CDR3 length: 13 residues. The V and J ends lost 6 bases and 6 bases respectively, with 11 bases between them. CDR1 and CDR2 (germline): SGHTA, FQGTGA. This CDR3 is CASSYSGSGELFF. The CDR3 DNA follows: TGTGCCAGCAGTTATTCAGGATCCGGGGAGCTGTTTTTT.

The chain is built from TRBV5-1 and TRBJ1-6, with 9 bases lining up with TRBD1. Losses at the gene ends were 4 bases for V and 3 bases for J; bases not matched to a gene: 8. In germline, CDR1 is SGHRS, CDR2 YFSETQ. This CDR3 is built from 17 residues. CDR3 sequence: CASSPTGTGSYNSPLHF. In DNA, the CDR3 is TGCGCCAGCAGCCCCACCGGGACAGGGAGCTATAATTCACCCCTCCACTTT.

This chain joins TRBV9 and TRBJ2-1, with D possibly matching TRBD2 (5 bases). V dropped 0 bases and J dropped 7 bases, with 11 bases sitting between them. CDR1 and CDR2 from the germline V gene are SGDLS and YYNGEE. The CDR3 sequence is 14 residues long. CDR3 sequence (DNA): TGTGCCAGCAGCGTAGTTGAGGAGGTTAATGAGCAGTTCTTC. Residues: CASSVVEEVNEQFF.

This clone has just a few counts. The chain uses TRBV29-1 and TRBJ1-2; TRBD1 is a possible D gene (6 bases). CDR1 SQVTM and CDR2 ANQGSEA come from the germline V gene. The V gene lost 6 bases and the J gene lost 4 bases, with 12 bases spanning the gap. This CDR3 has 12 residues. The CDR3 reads CSVDTGSYGYTF. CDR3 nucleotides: TGCAGCGTGGACACAGGGAGCTATGGCTACACCTTC.

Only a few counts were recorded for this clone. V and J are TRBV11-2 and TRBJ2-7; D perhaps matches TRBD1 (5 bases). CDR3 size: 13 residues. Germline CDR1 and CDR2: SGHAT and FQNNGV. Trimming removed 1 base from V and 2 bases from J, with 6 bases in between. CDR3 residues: CASSLGRAYEQYF. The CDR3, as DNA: TGTGCCAGCAGCTTAGGCAGGGCCTACGAGCAGTACTTC.

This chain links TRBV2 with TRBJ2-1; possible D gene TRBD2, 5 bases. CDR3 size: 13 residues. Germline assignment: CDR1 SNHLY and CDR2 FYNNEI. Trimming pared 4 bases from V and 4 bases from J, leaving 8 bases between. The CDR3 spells CASSVVAYNEQFF. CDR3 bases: TGTGCCAGCAGTGTGGTAGCGTACAATGAGCAGTTCTTC.

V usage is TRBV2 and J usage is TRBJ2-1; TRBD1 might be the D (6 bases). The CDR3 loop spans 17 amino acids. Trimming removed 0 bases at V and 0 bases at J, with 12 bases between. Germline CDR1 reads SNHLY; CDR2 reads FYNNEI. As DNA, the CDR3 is TGTGCCAGCAGTGAAGCGGGGGCCGTTAGCTCCTACAATGAGCAGTTCTTC. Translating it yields CASSEAGAVSSYNEQFF.

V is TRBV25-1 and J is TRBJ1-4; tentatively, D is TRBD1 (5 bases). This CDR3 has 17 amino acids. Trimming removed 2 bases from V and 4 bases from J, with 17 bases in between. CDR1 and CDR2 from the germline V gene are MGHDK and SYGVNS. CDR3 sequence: CASSEQGISRVNEKLFF. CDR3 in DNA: TGTGCCAGCAGTGAACAGGGAATTAGTAGGGTTAATGAAAAACTGTTTTTT.

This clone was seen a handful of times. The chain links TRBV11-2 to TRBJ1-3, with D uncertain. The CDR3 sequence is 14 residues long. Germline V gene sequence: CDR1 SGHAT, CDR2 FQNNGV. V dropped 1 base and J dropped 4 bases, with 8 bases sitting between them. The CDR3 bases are TGTGCCAGCAGCTTAGCGGGTTTCGGAAACACCATATATTTT. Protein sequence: CASSLAGFGNTIYF.

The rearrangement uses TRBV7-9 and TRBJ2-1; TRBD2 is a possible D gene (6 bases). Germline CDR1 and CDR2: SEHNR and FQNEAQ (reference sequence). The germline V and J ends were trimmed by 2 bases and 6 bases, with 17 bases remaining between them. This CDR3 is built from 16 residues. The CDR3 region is CASSLSPGRSPNEQFF. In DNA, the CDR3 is TGTGCCAGCAGCTTATCGCCGGGGAGGAGTCCCAATGAGCAGTTCTTC.